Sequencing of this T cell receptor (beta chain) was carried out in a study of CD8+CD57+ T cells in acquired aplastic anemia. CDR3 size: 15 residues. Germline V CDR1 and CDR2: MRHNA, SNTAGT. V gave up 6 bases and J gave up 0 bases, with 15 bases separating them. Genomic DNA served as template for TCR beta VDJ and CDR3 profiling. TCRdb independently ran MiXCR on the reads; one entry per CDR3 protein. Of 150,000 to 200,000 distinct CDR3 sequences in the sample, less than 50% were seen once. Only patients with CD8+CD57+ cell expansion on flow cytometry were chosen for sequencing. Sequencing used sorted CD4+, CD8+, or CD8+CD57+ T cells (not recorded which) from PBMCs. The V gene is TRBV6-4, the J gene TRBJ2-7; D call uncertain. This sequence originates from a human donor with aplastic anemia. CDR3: CASRTLGMSSYEQYF. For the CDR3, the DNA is TGTGCCAGCAGGACTTTGGGGATGAGCTCCTACGAGCAGTACTTC.